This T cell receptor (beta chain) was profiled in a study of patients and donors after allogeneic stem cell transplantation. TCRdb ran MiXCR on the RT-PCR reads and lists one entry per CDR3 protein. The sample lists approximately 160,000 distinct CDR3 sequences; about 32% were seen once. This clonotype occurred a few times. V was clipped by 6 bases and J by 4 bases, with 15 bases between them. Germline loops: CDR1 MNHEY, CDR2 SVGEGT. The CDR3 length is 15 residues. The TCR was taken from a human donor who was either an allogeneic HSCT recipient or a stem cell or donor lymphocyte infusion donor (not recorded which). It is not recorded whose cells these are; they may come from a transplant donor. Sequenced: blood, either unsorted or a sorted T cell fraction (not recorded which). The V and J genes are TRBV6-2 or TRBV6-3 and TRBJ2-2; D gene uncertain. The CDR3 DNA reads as TGTGCCAGCAGCCTAAGTGGGGTCGGCACCGGGGAGCTGTTTTTT. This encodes CASSLSGVGTGELFF.